This TCR beta chain was identified in a study of beta chain features in type 1 diabetes. Study as a whole: Age and gender were similar between patients and healthy donors, as were cell yields. Investigators examined approximately 100,000,000 sorted cells across all samples.

Reverse transcription of all isolated RNA meant that expressed TCRB transcripts were sequenced. TCRdb's table, derived via immunoSEQ multiplex PCR, lists solely in-frame clones and lacks some. The data hold around 140,000 clones, with about 10% observed a single time. To note about this clone: Its matching antigen is unknown.

Overall study results and limits: Fewer junction insertions and more nucleotide deletions appeared in type 1 diabetes patients. Shortening of TCRB CDR3s, moderate but significant, appeared in all four CD4+ subsets of Type 1 diabetes patients. PCR might show a preference for shorter templates, equally across patients and controls.

The CDR3 runs to 15 residues. In germline, CDR1 is GTSNPN, CDR2 SVGIG (reference sequence). V gave up 1 base and J gave up 5 bases; unmatched junction bases: 6. This clonotype was sampled from a man between 25 and 39 years old with type 1 diabetes. The specimen sequenced was central memory CD4+ T cells from blood. The chain uses TRBV30 and TRBJ2-5; 11 nucleotides match TRBD1. The CDR3 bases are TGTGCCTGGAGTGGTGGGACAGGGGGTTGGGAGACCCAGTACTTC. It encodes CAWSGGTGGWETQYF.